This TCR beta chain stems from a study of OX40 agonist ivuxolimab in advanced cancers. Study in general: People in dose escalation had one of these cancers: hepatocellular carcinoma, melanoma, renal cell or head and neck cancer.

This CDR3 contains 16 residues. Trimming removed 1 base from V and 5 bases from J; junction bases left unmatched: 5. Germline V gene sequence: CDR1 MGHRA, CDR2 YSYEKL. Autoimmune disease history or systemic immunosuppression led to patients being barred. Generated by immunoSEQ multiplex PCR, the TCRdb table keeps only in-frame clones and is missing some. The sample shows more than 55,000 clones, roughly 88% of them seen only once. The sequencing used CD4+ or CD8+ T cells sorted from blood, collected in a trial of the OX40 agonist ivuxolimab. The rearrangement links TRBV4-1 to TRBJ1-6; TRBD1 matches at 7 bases. This receptor was obtained from an adult with an advanced solid tumor such as melanoma, head and neck, liver or kidney cancer. This CDR3 is CASSQGTGPNNSPLHF. CDR3 sequence (DNA): TGCGCCAGCAGCCAAGGGACAGGCCCAAATAATTCACCCCTCCACTTT.